This TCR beta chain is drawn from a study of T cell clonotyping in hematopoietic cell transplantation. Overall study findings and caveats: Few recipient clonotypes overlapped donors; over 97% were de novo at given depth.

TCRdb's table, derived via immunoSEQ multiplex PCR, lists solely in-frame clones and lacks some. Altogether several thousand clones are present, approximately 79% being singletons, with the ten largest covering about 16%. CDR3 length: 13 amino acids. CDR1 SGHTA and CDR2 FQGTGA come from the germline V gene. The V end lost 8 bases, the J end lost 4 bases, and 11 bases lay between the germline ends. Regarding this clone: Its antigen is currently unknown.

The sequenced sample was PBMCs, obtained 180 days after allogeneic stem cell transplant. The sequence was collected from a male patient aged 35 to 55 who had an allogeneic stem cell transplant from a related donor, so the T cells may come from the graft donor. Some clones in this sample may be carry-over from other donors' samples. The chain has TRBV7-3 and TRBJ2-2; TRBD2 might be the D (5 bases). As DNA, the CDR3 is TGTGCCAGCCGAGGGCTAAGCACCGGGGAGCTGTTTTTT. Its protein product is CASRGLSTGELFF.